The 4 T cell receptor beta chains given below trace back to one sample, sequenced in a study of identical twins. TCRdb called the 5' RACE reads again in MiXCR, with one record for every CDR3 protein. Of hundreds of thousands of distinct CDR3 sequences in the sample, around 22% were seen once. This sample was also put to use in a study of yellow fever vaccine responses in identical twins.

Sequencing input: CD4+ T cells sorted from blood. The receptors originated from a woman aged 18 to 35 in good health.

The sample holds a few counts of this clonotype. V and J are TRBV10-3 and TRBJ2-7; a weak D match, TRBD1 (5 bases). The CDR3 contains 16 residues. Germline loops: CDR1 ENHRY, CDR2 SYGVKD. With 4 bases removed from V and 6 bases from J, the gap between germline ends came to 22 bases. For the CDR3, the DNA is TGTGCCATCAGTGGAGGCCTTTACCCCCTCACAGGCGAGCAGTACTTC. Translation: CAISGGLYPLTGEQYF.

J is TRBJ2-7 and V is TRBV10-3; TRBD1 matches at 7 bases. Per the germline V gene, CDR1 is ENHRY and CDR2 is SYGVKD. V dropped 10 bases and J dropped 4; count of bases not matched to a gene: 7. This CDR3 is built from 12 residues. CDR3 coding DNA: TGTGCCACCGGGGACAGCAAATACGAGCAGTACGTC. Translating gives CATGDSKYEQYV.

The rearrangement links TRBV28 to TRBJ2-1, with D perhaps TRBD1 or TRBD2 (6 bases each). Germline values: CDR1 MDHEN, CDR2 SYDVKM. The CDR3 contains 16 residues. Trimming removed 2 bases at V and 4 bases at J, with 15 bases between. CDR3 region: CASSLGGRKLYNEQFF. In DNA form, the CDR3 reads TGTGCCAGCAGTTTAGGGGGGCGCAAGCTTTACAATGAGCAGTTCTTC.

This clonotype has just a few counts. The chain couples TRBV28 to TRBJ2-3, with D perhaps TRBD1 (6 bases). The CDR3 covers 15 residues. V was cut by 3 bases and J by 0 bases, with 10 bases left in between. Germline V gene sequence: CDR1 MDHEN, CDR2 SYDVKM. Written as DNA, the CDR3 is TGTGCCAGCAGTTTCTGGACAGACAGCACAGATACGCAGTATTTT. This gives the protein CASSFWTDSTDTQYF.